This T cell receptor (beta chain) was found in a study of glioma-infiltrating T cells after dendritic cell vaccination. Germline CDR1 reads SNHLY; CDR2 reads FYNNEI. CDR3 size: 13 residues. Trimming took off 6 bases at V and 4 bases at J, with 12 bases between the two ends. Only in-frame clones appear in the TCRdb table, and some are missing; sequencing was by immunoSEQ multiplex PCR. The sample consists of fewer than 75,000 clones, over 65% of them appearing once. Described time point: after dendritic cell vaccination, including at tumor progression/relapse. This clonotype originated in a human donor with glioblastoma. The rearrangement uses TRBV2 and TRBJ1-2; maybe TRBD1 (5 bases). Sequencing used blood, obtained after dendritic cell vaccination. The CDR3 region is CASSVDSSYGYTF. CDR3 sequence (DNA): TGTGCCAGCAGCGTCGACAGTAGCTATGGCTACACCTTC.